Listed below are T cell receptor beta chains from one sample, sequenced in a study of T cell clonotyping in hematopoietic cell transplantation. Libraries were prepared by immunoSEQ multiplex PCR; TCRdb keeps only in-frame clonotypes and omits some of them. The table shows 35,000 to 50,000 clones, with 95% occurring only once. Sequenced material: peripheral blood mononuclear cells. The receptors here all came from a man aged 25-45 years in good health. Some clones in this sample may be carry-over from other donors' samples. CDR3s include the opening cysteine and the closing phenylalanine or tryptophan. Each record gives: CDR3 length, V gene, J gene, CDR3 protein.

>14|TRBV9|TRBJ2-7
CASSDPRRTDEQYF
>15|TRBV11-2|TRBJ2-5
CASSSSGADQETQYF
>15|TRBV5-6|TRBJ2-5
CASSPRQGYQETQYF
>14|TRBV5-1|TRBJ2-3
CASSRSSSTDTQYF
>16|TRBV5-5|TRBJ2-3
CASSPVGGRYTDTQYF
>14|TRBV7-2|TRBJ2-7
CASSLGGQGPEQYF
>15|TRBV7-3|TRBJ2-3
CASSLGGASEDTQYF
>14|TRBV10-1|TRBJ2-3
CASSETSRPDTQYF
>14|TRBV5-4|TRBJ2-5
CASSSGQGQETQYF
>13|TRBV6-1|TRBJ1-4
CASRTTGKEKLFF
>14|TRBV15|TRBJ2-3
CATSSTGFADTQYF
>16|TRBV9|TRBJ2-1
CASSVELAGGWNEQFF
>13|TRBV11-3|TRBJ2-3
CASSLDRPDTQYF
>19|TRBV7-3|TRBJ2-2
CASSLTPALAGAYTGELFF
>18|TRBV11-3|TRBJ2-1
CASSSGLAGGPGDNEQFF
>11|TRBV20-1|TRBJ2-3
CSARGTDTQYF
>12|TRBV30|TRBJ2-3
CAWASSTDTQYF
>11|TRBV6-5|TRBJ2-3
CASSYFYTQYF
>14|TRBV5-4|TRBJ1-1
CASSLPGLNTEAFF
>16|TRBV5-6|TRBJ1-5
CASSLGAEGRNQPQHF
>13|TRBV6-6|TRBJ1-1
CASSGGGWAEAFF
>16|TRBV19|TRBJ1-1
CASNKPGDGGGTEAFF
>13|TRBV27|TRBJ2-5
CASSFLARETQYF
>14|TRBV27|TRBJ1-1
CASSLGGWDTEAFF
>16|TRBV7-6|TRBJ2-5
CASSPTSFRVQETQYF
>15|TRBV9|TRBJ2-3
CASSASGTGVDTQYF
>14|TRBV5-1|TRBJ2-7
CASSPPGLGYEQYF
>15|TRBV28|TRBJ2-7
CASSSTGGMDYEQYF
>16|TRBV5-6|TRBJ2-2
CASSLGLAGGPGELFF
>12|TRBV5-1|TRBJ2-7
CASSPEGGRQYF
>18|TRBV21-1|TRBJ1-3
CASRKRLRAESKGNTIYF
>17|TRBV7-8|TRBJ2-5
CASSLGLAGLAAETQYF
>14|TRBV6-5|TRBJ1-2
CASSYGLEYSGYTF
>13|TRBV19|TRBJ1-3
CASSPSNGNTIYF
>14|TRBV30|TRBJ1-3
CAWSYKGSGNTIYF
>14|TRBV6-5|TRBJ1-4
CATRNQGDGEKLFF
>14|TRBV30|TRBJ2-2
CAWSVLGRGGELFF
>15|TRBV6-5|TRBJ1-4
CASSYSGEGREKLFF
>15|TRBV7-6|TRBJ2-2
CASSPRQGIAGELFF
>15|TRBV5-6|TRBJ1-5
CASSLDRRGDQPQHF
>13|TRBV14|TRBJ1-2
CASSPGQGYGYTF
>14|TRBV11-1|TRBJ1-1
CASSFSLMNTEAFF
>14|TRBV7-6|TRBJ1-1
CASSLVGVGTEAFF
>16|TRBV15|TRBJ1-2
CATSRDQVVSSYGYTF
>15|TRBV6-5|TRBJ1-1
CASTRRGQVNTEAFF
>14|TRBV6-1|TRBJ2-3
CASTIGGFTDTQYF
>11|TRBV7-3|TRBJ1-1
CASSLAPGAFF